The 30 T cell receptor beta chains listed next were all sequenced from one sample in a study of cytomegalovirus exposure and HLA in healthy donors. PCR amplification relied on 60 Vbeta primers (plus 13 Jbeta primers). Measured with immunoSEQ multiplex PCR; TCRdb has only the in-frame clones, and not every one. Of a few hundred thousand clones in the sample, 75% to 90% are singletons; the top ten hold about 0.3%. The specimen sequenced was PBMCs. The receptors derive from a girl aged 2-10 years in good health and CMV-seronegative.

The chain couples TRBV7-6 to TRBJ2-2; tentative D call: TRBD1 (6 bases). Trimming removed 5 bases at V and 5 bases at J, with 12 bases between. The CDR3 has 14 residues. Germline V gene sequence: CDR1 SGHVS, CDR2 FNYEAQ. The CDR3: CASSAQQGTGELFF. The CDR3 nucleotides read TGTGCCAGCAGCGCTCAACAGGGAACCGGGGAGCTGTTTTTT.

The chain carries TRBV7-6 and TRBJ1-1; D is unresolved. Trimming took off 5 bases at V and 3 bases at J, with 10 bases between the two ends. The CDR3 has 13 amino acids. Germline values: CDR1 SGHVS, CDR2 FNYEAQ. Here the CDR3 reads CASSLERYTEAFF. The CDR3 nucleotides are TGTGCCAGCAGCCTAGAGCGATACACTGAAGCTTTCTTT.

V gene TRBV6-4 combines with J gene TRBJ2-1; 8 bases map to TRBD2. The CDR3 sequence is 15 residues long. V was clipped by 0 bases and J by 7 bases; unmatched bases: 5. Germline-derived CDR1 and CDR2 are MRHNA and SNTAGT. As DNA, the CDR3 is TGTGCCAGCAGTGACTCGCGGGGGGCCGGGAATGAGCAGTTCTTC. Translating it yields CASSDSRGAGNEQFF.

The chain has TRBV19 and TRBJ1-2; D might be TRBD1 (6 bases). Germline CDR1 reads LNHDA; CDR2 reads SQIVND (reference sequence). V lost 5 bases and J lost 3, with 16 bases in between. The CDR3 runs 15 residues. CDR3 protein: CASSPAGEGDYGYTF. Here the CDR3 DNA reads TGTGCCAGTAGTCCTGCAGGGGAGGGGGACTATGGCTACACCTTC.

As concerns this clone: The junction and the germline gene differ at one end; a read error may be behind it. J is TRBJ2-7 and V is TRBV7-9; 9 positions agree with TRBD2. CDR1 SEHNR and CDR2 FQNEAQ come from the germline V gene (reference sequence). The CDR3 covers 15 residues. The CDR3 loop reads CSSSSSGLAAYEQYF. The CDR3 DNA sequence: TGTTCCAGCAGCTCATCGGGACTAGCCGCCTACGAGCAGTACTTC.

The chain has TRBV27 and TRBJ1-1; D might be TRBD1 (5 bases). In germline, CDR1 is MNHEY, CDR2 SMNVEV (reference sequence). The CDR3 consists of 17 residues. Deletions cut 11 bases from V and 0 bases from J, with 25 bases between. In DNA form, the CDR3 reads TGTGCCTCTTCCCCCCCGGGACGGCGGGGCATGAACACTGAAGCTTTCTTT. Its translation is CASSPPGRRGMNTEAFF.

This clone was counted a few times. The chain joins TRBV18 to TRBJ2-5; D is ambiguous. Trimming left V 2 bases short and J 1 base short, with 5 bases between. CDR3 size: 13 residues. CDR1 and CDR2 (germline): KGHSH, LQKENI. The CDR3 DNA reads as TGTGCCAGCTCACCAACCAGCCAAGAGACCCAGTACTTC. Protein product: CASSPTSQETQYF.

The chain has TRBV30 and TRBJ1-2; TRBD1 aligns across 8 bases. Trimming took 3 bases from V and 7 from J; bases not matched to a gene: 10. The germline V gene encodes CDR1 GTSNPN and CDR2 SVGIG (reference sequence). The CDR3 has 14 amino acids. The CDR3, as DNA: TGTGCCTGGAGCCGTAGTCAGGGGGCGGCTGGCTACACCTTC. Residues: CAWSRSQGAAGYTF.

This CDR3 reads CAITDRVIGNTIYF. The CDR3 DNA reads TGTGCCATCACTGACAGGGTAATAGGAAACACCATATATTTT. The chain uses TRBV10-3 and TRBJ1-3, with 7 nucleotides matching TRBD1. The germline CDR1 and CDR2 sequences are ENHRY and SYGVKD. J was trimmed by 4 bases and V by 7 bases; bases with no gene match: 7. This CDR3 has 14 amino acids.

The chain combines TRBV7-9 with TRBJ2-1; 7 bases align to TRBD2. CDR1 is SEHNR, CDR2 FQNEAQ, per germline (reference sequence). The length of the CDR3 is 12 residues. The trim removed 4 bases at V and 10 bases at J, leaving 4 bases unmatched. CDR3 nucleotides: TGTGCCAGCAGCTCTGGGGGGGTAGAGCAGTTCTTC. Translating it yields CASSSGGVEQFF.

The chain has TRBV6-1 and TRBJ1-2, with TRBD1 matching 8 bases. After removal of 0 bases from V and 2 bases from J, the junction contained 5 bases not matched to a gene. The CDR3 has 16 amino acids. Germline V gene data show CDR1 as MNHNS and CDR2 as SASEGT. The CDR3 loop is CASSEAGDRMNYGYTF. The CDR3 DNA reads TGTGCCAGCAGTGAAGCTGGGGACAGGATGAACTATGGCTACACCTTC.

On this clone: Sequence at one end of the junction differs from germline and may be a read error. The V and J genes are TRBV7-9 and TRBJ2-2, with a tentative D call TRBD1 (6 bases). The germline V gene has CDR1 SEHNR and CDR2 FQNEAQ (reference sequence). CDR3 size: 14 residues. The CDR3 region is CVSSPGTNTGELFF. Written as DNA, the CDR3 is TGTGTCAGCAGCCCCGGGACAAACACCGGGGAGCTGTTTTTT. The full variable domain, its missing parts supplied by reference TRBV7-9 and TRBJ2-2, is DTGVSQNPRHKITKRGQNVTFRCDPISEHNRLYWYRQTLGQGPEFLTYFQNEAQLEKSRLLSDRFSAERPKGSFSTLEIQRTEQGDSAMYLCVSSPGTNTGELFFGEGSRLTVL.

The chain recombines TRBV5-1 with TRBJ2-5; the D gene is possibly TRBD1 (6 bases). This CDR3 is 14 amino acids long. The V end was cut by 4 bases, the J end by 4 bases, with 14 bases between. Germline V gene sequence: CDR1 SGHRS, CDR2 YFSETQ. In DNA form, the CDR3 reads TGCGCCAGCAGCCCAAACAGGGCCTCAGAGACCCAGTACTTC. Its translation: CASSPNRASETQYF.

This chain joins TRBV4-1 and TRBJ2-1, with TRBD1 matching over 9 bases. V was pared by 0 bases and J by 2 bases, with 5 bases of the junction left unmatched. CDR3 size: 17 residues. The germline gives CDR1 MGHRA, CDR2 YSYEKL. The DNA of the CDR3 is TGCGCCAGCAGCCAAGATCTCGGGACAGGGACCTACAATGAGCAGTTCTTC. Its translation: CASSQDLGTGTYNEQFF.

The rearrangement joins TRBV2 to TRBJ1-1, with a possible D match to TRBD1 (6 bases). The V and J ends lost 6 bases and 3 bases respectively, with 14 bases between them. The CDR3 loop spans 14 amino acids. Germline V gives CDR1 SNHLY, CDR2 FYNNEI. The DNA of the CDR3 is TGTGCCAGCAGGGACCCAGGGGTGTACACTGAAGCTTTCTTT. Protein sequence: CASRDPGVYTEAFF.

V and J are TRBV18 and TRBJ2-1, with D tentatively TRBD1 (6 bases). Between the trimmed V and J ends, which lost 3 bases and 2 bases, there was a span of 11 bases. This CDR3 contains 15 residues. The germline V gene encodes CDR1 KGHSH and CDR2 LQKENI. The CDR3 DNA reads TGTGCCAGCTCACCGGGCAGGGGTGCCTACAATGAGCAGTTCTTC. Translation: CASSPGRGAYNEQFF.

The rearrangement joins TRBV19 to TRBJ1-1; 11 bases fit TRBD1. The trim removed 6 bases at V and 7 bases at J, leaving 10 bases unmatched. Looked up from germline, CDR1 is LNHDA and CDR2 is SQIVND (reference sequence). The CDR3 contains 15 residues. CDR3 DNA: TGTGCCAGTAGCCCCAGGACAGGGGGCGGAGTTGAAGCTTTCTTT. This sequence encodes CASSPRTGGGVEAFF.

This clone was counted only a few times. The chain recombines TRBV14 with TRBJ1-4, with D possibly TRBD1 on 6 matching bases. With 0 bases removed from V and 0 bases from J, the gap between germline ends came to 14 bases. The CDR3 runs 18 residues. Germline CDR1 and CDR2: SGHDN and FVKESK. CDR3 residues: CASSQEGRGPTTNEKLFF. CDR3 nucleotides: TGTGCCAGCAGCCAAGAGGGCAGGGGACCAACAACTAATGAAAAACTGTTTTTT.

The genes are TRBV27 and TRBJ2-1; 12 nucleotides line up with TRBD2. The CDR3 sequence is 14 residues long. Germline V gene lookup returns CDR1 MNHEY and CDR2 SMNVEV (reference sequence). Unmatched junction bases numbered 5, after V lost 6 bases and J lost 8 bases. CDR3: CASSYGLAGYEQFF. In nucleotides, the CDR3 is TGTGCCAGCAGCTATGGACTAGCGGGGTATGAGCAGTTCTTC.

This chain uses TRBV6-4 with TRBJ1-5; TRBD1 is a possible D gene (5 bases). There are 16 residues in the CDR3. Between the trimmed V and J ends, which lost 4 bases and 3 bases, there was a span of 16 bases. Germline lookup yields CDR1 MRHNA and CDR2 SNTAGT. The CDR3 DNA is TGTGCCAGCAGTGCCCTCAGGGCGGGGGACAATCAGCCCCAGCATTTT. This translates into CASSALRAGDNQPQHF.

V usage is TRBV19 and J usage is TRBJ2-3, with a tentative D call TRBD1 (6 bases). The V end was cut by 5 bases, the J end by 4 bases, with 22 bases between. Germline loops: CDR1 LNHDA, CDR2 SQIVND (reference sequence). This CDR3 spans 17 amino acids. CDR3 sequence reads: CASSPGTHGSRADTQYF. For the CDR3, the DNA is TGTGCCAGTAGTCCCGGGACACATGGAAGCCGCGCAGATACGCAGTATTTT.

J is TRBJ1-1 and V is TRBV13, with D unclear. Trimming removed 1 base from V and 3 bases from J, with 6 bases in between. Germline V gives CDR1 PRHDT, CDR2 FYEKMQ (reference sequence). CDR3 length equals 13 residues. The CDR3 DNA is TGTGCCAGCAGCTTAGTCGGGTACACTGAAGCTTTCTTT. It specifies CASSLVGYTEAFF. The whole variable domain, filled in from reference TRBV13 and TRBJ1-1, reads AAGVIQSPRHLIKEKRETATLKCYPIPRHDTVYWYQQGPGQDPQFLISFYEKMQSDKGSIPDRFSAQQFSDYHSELNMSSLELGDSALYFCASSLVGYTEAFFGQGTRLTVV.

The gene calls are TRBV28 and TRBJ2-7; TRBD2 might be the D (5 bases). The germline V gene encodes CDR1 MDHEN and CDR2 SYDVKM. Between the trimmed V and J ends, which lost 5 bases and 4 bases, there was a span of 18 bases. The length of the CDR3 is 15 residues. The CDR3 is CASSPALAEGYEQYF. CDR3 in DNA: TGTGCCAGCAGTCCCGCCCTAGCAGAGGGTTACGAGCAGTACTTC.

This sequence joins TRBV28 and TRBJ1-6, with 9 positions matching TRBD1. Per the germline V gene, CDR1 is MDHEN and CDR2 is SYDVKM. The V segment lost 2 bases and the J segment 9 bases; nucleotides outside the gene matches: 2. The CDR3 totals 14 residues. The CDR3 spells CASSLGQGTSPLHF. The CDR3 nucleotides read TGTGCCAGCAGTTTAGGACAGGGGACTTCACCCCTCCACTTT. Using reference TRBV28 and TRBJ1-6 for the parts outside the CDR3, the full variable domain is DVKVTQSSRYLVKRTGEKVFLECVQDMDHENMFWYRQDPGLGLRLIYFSYDVKMKEKGDIPEGYSVSREKKERFSLILESASTNQTSMYLCASSLGQGTSPLHFGNGTRLTVT.

Points on this clone: One end of the junction is discordant with germline, which a read error may explain. The chain is built from TRBV7-9 and TRBJ2-3; 8 bases match TRBD1. There are 17 residues in the CDR3. The V gene's germline CDR1 is SEHNR and CDR2 FQNEAQ (reference sequence). Here the CDR3 reads CSSSTLETGDFTDTQYF. The DNA of the CDR3 is TGTTCCAGCAGCACCCTAGAGACAGGGGATTTCACAGATACGCAGTATTTT.

The gene calls are TRBV11-2 and TRBJ1-2; D might be TRBD1 (6 bases). The germline V and J ends were trimmed by 10 bases and 4 bases, with 19 bases remaining between them. Germline values: CDR1 SGHAT, CDR2 FQNNGV. The CDR3 runs to 14 residues. The CDR3 here is CATRKLTGAYGYTF. CDR3 nucleotides: TGTGCCACCAGAAAACTGACAGGCGCCTATGGCTACACCTTC.

Written as DNA, the CDR3 is TGTGCCAGCAGTCCATGGACAGGGGGGAACAGCGAGCAGTTCTTC. The encoded protein is CASSPWTGGNSEQFF. The chain combines TRBV28 with TRBJ2-1, with 10 bases matching TRBD1. The CDR3 is 15 residues long. V trimming: 5 bases; J trimming: 10 bases; junction bases outside the gene matches: 11. The germline V gene has CDR1 MDHEN and CDR2 SYDVKM. Drawing the rest from reference TRBV28 and TRBJ2-1, the complete variable domain is DVKVTQSSRYLVKRTGEKVFLECVQDMDHENMFWYRQDPGLGLRLIYFSYDVKMKEKGDIPEGYSVSREKKERFSLILESASTNQTSMYLCASSPWTGGNSEQFFGPGTRLTVL.

As for this clone: Compared with germline, one end of the junction differs, possibly owing to a read error. The chain carries TRBV7-9 and TRBJ1-5; TRBD1 aligns across 8 bases. Germline V gene data show CDR1 as SEHNR and CDR2 as FQNEAQ (reference sequence). This CDR3 has 16 residues. The CDR3 region has the DNA TGTTCCAGCAGCCCCGGACAGGGAGATAGCAATCAGCCCCAGCATTTT. Amino acids: CSSSPGQGDSNQPQHF.

This clone occurred a few times. The chain recombines TRBV28 with TRBJ2-1, with 7 bases lining up with TRBD2. Germline CDR1 MDHEN, CDR2 SYDVKM. Unmatched junction bases numbered 4, after V lost 3 bases and J lost 8 bases. The CDR3 contains 13 residues. CDR3 residues: CASSFRLADEQFF. Written as DNA, the CDR3 is TGTGCCAGCAGTTTCCGACTAGCCGATGAGCAGTTCTTC.

V gene TRBV7-8 combines with J gene TRBJ1-1, with 10 bases identical to TRBD1. Germline V lookup: CDR1 SGHVS, CDR2 FQNEAQ. Trimming took 5 bases from V and 5 from J; bases not matched to a gene: 8. CDR3 size: 15 residues. CDR3 sequence: CASSTPGQGLTEAFF. CDR3 sequence (DNA): TGTGCCAGCAGCACGCCGGGACAGGGGTTAACTGAAGCTTTCTTT.